The T cell receptor (beta chain) described here comes from a study of cytomegalovirus exposure and HLA in healthy donors. Amplification used 60 Vbeta primers and 13 Jbeta primers. Assay: immunoSEQ multiplex PCR; the TCRdb copy retains only in-frame clones and omits some. The sample contains roughly 200,000 clones, around 80% of which appear only once. Although they were nominally healthy when sampled, donors likely had unrecorded immune exposures. This clone turned up a few times. The antigen is not known. Overall study results and limits: An analysis was carried out later, and it reportedly showed fewer N-insertions in an Asian-associated ancestry cluster than the approximately 670-donor mean.

Germline values: CDR1 SGHNT, CDR2 YENEEA. The V and J ends lost 3 bases and 7 bases respectively, with 10 bases between them. The CDR3 extends over 13 amino acids. This chain connects TRBV11-3 to TRBJ2-1, with D possibly being TRBD2 (5 bases). The clonotype originates from a woman aged 60-75 years in good health and CMV-seropositive. Sequenced input: PBMCs. The CDR3 loop reads CASSFTIANEQFF. As DNA, the CDR3 is TGTGCCAGCAGCTTCACAATAGCGAATGAGCAGTTCTTC.